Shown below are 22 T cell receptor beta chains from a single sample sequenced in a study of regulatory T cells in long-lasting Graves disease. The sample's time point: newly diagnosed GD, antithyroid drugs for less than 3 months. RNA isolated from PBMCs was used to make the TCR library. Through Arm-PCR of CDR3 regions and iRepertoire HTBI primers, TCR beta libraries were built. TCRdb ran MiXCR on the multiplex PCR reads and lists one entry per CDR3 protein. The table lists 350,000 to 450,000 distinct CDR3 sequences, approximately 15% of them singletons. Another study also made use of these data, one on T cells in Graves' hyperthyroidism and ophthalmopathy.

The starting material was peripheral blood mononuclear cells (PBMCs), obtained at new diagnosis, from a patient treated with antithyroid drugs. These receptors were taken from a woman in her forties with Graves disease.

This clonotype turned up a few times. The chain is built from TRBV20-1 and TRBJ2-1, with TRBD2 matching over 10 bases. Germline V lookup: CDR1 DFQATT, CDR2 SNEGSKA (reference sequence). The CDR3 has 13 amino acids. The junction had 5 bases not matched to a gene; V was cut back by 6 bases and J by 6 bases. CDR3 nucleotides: TGCAGTGCCGCTAGCGGGAGAACCAATGAGCAGTTCTTC. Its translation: CSAASGRTNEQFF.

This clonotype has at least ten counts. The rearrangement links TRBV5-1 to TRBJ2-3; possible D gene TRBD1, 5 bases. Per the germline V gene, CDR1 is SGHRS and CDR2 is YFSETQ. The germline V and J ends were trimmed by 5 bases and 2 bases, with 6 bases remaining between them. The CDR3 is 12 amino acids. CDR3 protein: CASRQDTDTQYF. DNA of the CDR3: TGCGCCAGCAGACAGGACACAGATACGCAGTATTTT.

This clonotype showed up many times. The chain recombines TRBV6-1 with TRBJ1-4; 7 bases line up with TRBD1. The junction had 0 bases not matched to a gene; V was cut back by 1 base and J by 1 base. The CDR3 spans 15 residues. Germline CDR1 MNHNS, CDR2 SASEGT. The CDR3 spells CASSEGQGTNEKLFF. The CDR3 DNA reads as TGTGCCAGCAGTGAAGGACAGGGAACTAATGAAAAACTGTTTTTT.

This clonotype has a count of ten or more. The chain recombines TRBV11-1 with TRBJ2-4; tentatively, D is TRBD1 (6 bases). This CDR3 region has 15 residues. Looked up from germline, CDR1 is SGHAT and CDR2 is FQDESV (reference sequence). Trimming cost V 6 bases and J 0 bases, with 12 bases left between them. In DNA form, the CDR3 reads TGTGCCAGCAGTCCCAGGGGAATAGCCAAAAACATTCAGTACTTC. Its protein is CASSPRGIAKNIQYF.

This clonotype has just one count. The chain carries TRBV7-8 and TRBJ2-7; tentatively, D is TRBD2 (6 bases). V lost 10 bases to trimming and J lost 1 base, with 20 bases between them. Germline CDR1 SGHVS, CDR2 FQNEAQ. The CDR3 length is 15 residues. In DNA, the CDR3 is TGTGCCACCAGAGGGACTCCTTCCCGTTCCTACGAGCAGTACTTC. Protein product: CATRGTPSRSYEQYF.

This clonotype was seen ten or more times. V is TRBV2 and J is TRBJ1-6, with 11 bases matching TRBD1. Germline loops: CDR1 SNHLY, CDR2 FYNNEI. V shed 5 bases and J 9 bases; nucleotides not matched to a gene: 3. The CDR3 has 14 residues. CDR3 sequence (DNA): TGTGCCAGCAGTACCGGGACAGGGGGTTCACCCCTCCACTTT. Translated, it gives CASSTGTGGSPLHF.

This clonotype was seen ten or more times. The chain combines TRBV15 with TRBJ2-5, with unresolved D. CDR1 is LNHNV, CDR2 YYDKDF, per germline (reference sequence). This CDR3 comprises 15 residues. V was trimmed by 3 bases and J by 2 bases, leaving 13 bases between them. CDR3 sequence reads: CATSSVPGPQETQYF. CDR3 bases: TGTGCCACCAGCAGCGTACCGGGCCCTCAAGAGACCCAGTACTTC. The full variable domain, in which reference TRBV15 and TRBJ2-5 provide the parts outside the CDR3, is DAMVIQNPRYQVTQFGKPVTLSCSQTLNHNVMYWYQQKSSQAPKLLFHYYDKDFNNEADTPDNFQSRRPNTSFCFLDIRSPGLGDTAMYLCATSSVPGPQETQYFGPGTRLLVL.

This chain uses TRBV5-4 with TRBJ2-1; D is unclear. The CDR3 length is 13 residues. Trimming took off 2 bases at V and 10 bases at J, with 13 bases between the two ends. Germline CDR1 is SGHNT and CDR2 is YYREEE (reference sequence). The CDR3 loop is CASSLYFSGEQFF. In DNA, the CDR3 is TGTGCCAGCAGCTTATATTTTAGTGGAGAGCAGTTCTTC.

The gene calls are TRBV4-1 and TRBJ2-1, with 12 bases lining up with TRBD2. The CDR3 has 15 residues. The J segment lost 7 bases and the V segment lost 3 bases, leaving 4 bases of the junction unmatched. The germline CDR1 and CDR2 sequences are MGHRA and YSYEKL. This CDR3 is CASSHLLAGGNEQFF. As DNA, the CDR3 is TGCGCCAGCAGCCACCTTCTAGCGGGAGGGAATGAGCAGTTCTTC.

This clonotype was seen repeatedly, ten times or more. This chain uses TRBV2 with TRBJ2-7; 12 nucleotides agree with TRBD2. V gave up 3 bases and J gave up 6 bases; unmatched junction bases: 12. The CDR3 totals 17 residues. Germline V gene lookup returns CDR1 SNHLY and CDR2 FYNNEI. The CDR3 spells CASSEASGRAGESEQYF. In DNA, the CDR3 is TGTGCCAGCAGTGAGGCTAGCGGGAGGGCCGGGGAAAGCGAGCAGTACTTC.

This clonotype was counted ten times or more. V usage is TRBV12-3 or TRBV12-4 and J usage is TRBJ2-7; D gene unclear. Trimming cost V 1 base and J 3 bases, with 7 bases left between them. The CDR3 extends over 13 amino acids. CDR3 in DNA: TGTGCCAGCAGTTTAGGGAGCCTCTACGAGCAGTACTTC. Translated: CASSLGSLYEQYF.

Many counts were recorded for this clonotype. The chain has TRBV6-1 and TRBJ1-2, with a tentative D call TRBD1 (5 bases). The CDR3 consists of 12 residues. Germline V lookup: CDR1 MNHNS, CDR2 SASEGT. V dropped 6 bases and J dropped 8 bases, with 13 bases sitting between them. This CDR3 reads CASSLRGGGYTF. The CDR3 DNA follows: TGTGCCAGCAGCTTACGGGGCGGCGGCTACACCTTC.

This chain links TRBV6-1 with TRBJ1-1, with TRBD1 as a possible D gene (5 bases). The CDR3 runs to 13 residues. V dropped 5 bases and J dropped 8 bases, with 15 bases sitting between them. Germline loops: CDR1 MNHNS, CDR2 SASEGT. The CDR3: CASSTPGGEEAFF. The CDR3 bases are TGTGCCAGCAGTACTCCTGGGGGGGAAGAAGCTTTCTTT.

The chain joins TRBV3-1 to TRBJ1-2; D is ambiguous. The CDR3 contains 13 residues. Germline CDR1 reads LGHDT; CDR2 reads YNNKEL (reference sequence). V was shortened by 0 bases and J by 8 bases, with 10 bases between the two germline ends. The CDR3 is CASSQEGVFGYTF. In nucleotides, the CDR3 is TGTGCCAGCAGCCAAGAAGGCGTTTTCGGCTACACCTTC. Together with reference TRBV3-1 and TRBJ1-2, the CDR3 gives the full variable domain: DTAVSQTPKYLVTQMGNDKSIKCEQNLGHDTMYWYKQDSKKFLKIMFSYNNKELIINETVPNRFSPKSPDKAHLNLHINSLELGDSAVYFCASSQEGVFGYTFGSGTRLTVV.

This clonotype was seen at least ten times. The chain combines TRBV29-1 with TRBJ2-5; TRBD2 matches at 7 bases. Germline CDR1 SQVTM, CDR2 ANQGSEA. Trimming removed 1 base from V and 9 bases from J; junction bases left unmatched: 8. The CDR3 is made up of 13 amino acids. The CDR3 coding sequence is TGCAGCGTTGAAGGGGCTCACCGGGGGGCCCAGTACTTC. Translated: CSVEGAHRGAQYF.

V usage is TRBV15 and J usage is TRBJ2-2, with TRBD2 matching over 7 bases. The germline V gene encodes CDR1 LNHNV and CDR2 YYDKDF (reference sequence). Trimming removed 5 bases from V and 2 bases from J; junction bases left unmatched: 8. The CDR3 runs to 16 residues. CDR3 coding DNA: TGTGCCACCAGCTTCGGTGGGGGGGTCAACACCGGGGAGCTGTTTTTT. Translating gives CATSFGGGVNTGELFF.

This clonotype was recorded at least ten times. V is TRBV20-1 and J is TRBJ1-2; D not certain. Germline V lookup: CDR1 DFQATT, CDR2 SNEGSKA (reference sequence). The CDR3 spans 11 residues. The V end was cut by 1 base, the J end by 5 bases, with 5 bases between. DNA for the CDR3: TGCAGTGCTAGAGTAGGGTATGGCTACACCTTC. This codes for CSARVGYGYTF.

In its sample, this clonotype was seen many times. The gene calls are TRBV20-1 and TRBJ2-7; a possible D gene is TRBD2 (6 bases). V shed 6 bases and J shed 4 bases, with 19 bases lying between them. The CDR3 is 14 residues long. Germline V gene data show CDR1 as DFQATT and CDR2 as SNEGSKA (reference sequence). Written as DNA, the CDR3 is TGCAGTGCCTTATCCGGGGGAGGAGGATACGAGCAGTACTTC. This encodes CSALSGGGGYEQYF.

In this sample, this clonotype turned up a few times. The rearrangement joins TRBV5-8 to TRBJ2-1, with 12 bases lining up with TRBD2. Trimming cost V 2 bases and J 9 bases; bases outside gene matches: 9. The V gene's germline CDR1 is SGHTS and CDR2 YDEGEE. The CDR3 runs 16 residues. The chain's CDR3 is CASSFSQTSGSTEQFF. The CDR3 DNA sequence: TGTGCCAGCAGCTTTTCTCAGACTAGCGGGAGTACTGAGCAGTTCTTC.

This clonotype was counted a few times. The CDR3 loop reads CASSYSRGGVGEKLFF. The CDR3 region has the DNA TGTGCCAGCAGTTACTCGAGAGGGGGGGTAGGTGAAAAACTGTTTTTT. The chain uses TRBV6-5 and TRBJ1-4, with D maybe TRBD1 (6 bases). Germline CDR1 MNHEY, CDR2 SVGAGI. The ends were cut back, 0 bases at V and 7 bases at J, with 15 bases in the middle. CDR3 length: 16 residues.

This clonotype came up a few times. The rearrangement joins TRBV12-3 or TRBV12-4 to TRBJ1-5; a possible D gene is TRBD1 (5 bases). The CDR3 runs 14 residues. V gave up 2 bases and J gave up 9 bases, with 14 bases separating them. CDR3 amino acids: CASSLFGGESPQHF. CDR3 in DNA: TGTGCCAGCAGTTTATTCGGGGGGGAGTCGCCCCAGCATTTT.

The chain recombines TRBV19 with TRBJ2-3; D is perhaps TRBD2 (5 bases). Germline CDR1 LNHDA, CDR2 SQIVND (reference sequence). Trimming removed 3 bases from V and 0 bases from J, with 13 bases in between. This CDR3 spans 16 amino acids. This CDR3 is CASSMGKRISTDTQYF. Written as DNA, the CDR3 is TGTGCCAGTAGTATGGGCAAGCGGATTAGCACAGATACGCAGTATTTT.